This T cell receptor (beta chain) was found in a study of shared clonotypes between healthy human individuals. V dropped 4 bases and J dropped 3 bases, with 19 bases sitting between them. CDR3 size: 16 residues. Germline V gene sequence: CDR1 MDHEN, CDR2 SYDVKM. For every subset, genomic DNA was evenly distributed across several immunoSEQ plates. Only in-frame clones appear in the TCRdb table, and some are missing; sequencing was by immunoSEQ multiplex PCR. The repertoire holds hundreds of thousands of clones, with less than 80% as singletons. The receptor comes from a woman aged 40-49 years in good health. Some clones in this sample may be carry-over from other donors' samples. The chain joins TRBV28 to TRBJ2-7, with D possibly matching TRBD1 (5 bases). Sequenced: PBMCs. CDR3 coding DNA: TGTGCCAGCAGTTCCGCAGGGTCGCAAGACGTCTACGAGCAGTACTTC. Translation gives CASSSAGSQDVYEQYF.